The rows below give T cell receptor beta chains drawn from one sample of a study of vaccination and CD4 T cells after COVID-19. For these TCRs, the target antigens are not known. Via MiXCR, TCRdb re-called the PCR reads, giving one row per CDR3 protein. The sample shows about 23,000 distinct CDR3 sequences, 43% of them seen only once. The specimen comprised CD4+ T cells from blood, cultured in vitro, sampled about 7 months after SARS-CoV-2 vaccination. These receptors were obtained from a human donor who had recovered from COVID-19. CDR3s include the opening cysteine and the closing phenylalanine or tryptophan. A D gene is named only where the DNA matches it firmly. A row's size may be missing; if present it is once, few, many or a size class.

clone size: -
D gene: -
V gene: TRBV6-1
J gene: TRBJ1-5
CDR3 protein: CASRKEFRYGNQPQHF
CDR3 DNA: TGTGCCAGCAGGAAGGAGTTTAGGTATGGCAATCAGCCCCAGCATTTT

clone size: -
D gene: -
V gene: TRBV18
J gene: TRBJ1-5
CDR3 protein: CASSSGTNQPQHF
CDR3 DNA: TGTGCCAGCTCATCCGGGACTAATCAGCCCCAGCATTTT

clone size: -
D gene: TRBD2
V gene: TRBV20-1
J gene: TRBJ2-3
CDR3 protein: CSAIGLAGDTDTQYF
CDR3 DNA: TGCAGTGCCATTGGACTAGCGGGGGACACAGATACGCAGTATTTT

clone size: -
D gene: TRBD2
V gene: TRBV20-1
J gene: TRBJ2-3
CDR3 protein: CSARDAGGWTDTQYF
CDR3 DNA: TGCAGTGCTAGAGACGCGGGAGGGTGGACAGATACGCAGTATTTT

clone size: few
D gene: TRBD2
V gene: TRBV7-3
J gene: TRBJ2-1
CDR3 protein: CASSLTSGGYNEQFF
CDR3 DNA: TGTGCCAGCAGCCTGACTAGCGGGGGGTACAATGAGCAGTTCTTC

clone size: -
D gene: -
V gene: TRBV4-2
J gene: TRBJ2-1
CDR3 protein: CASSQAWGSSYNEQFF
CDR3 DNA: TGTGCCAGCAGCCAGGCTTGGGGGAGCTCCTACAATGAGCAGTTCTTC

clone size: once
D gene: TRBD1
V gene: TRBV20-1
J gene: TRBJ2-1
CDR3 protein: CSLPPGQGHNEQFF
CDR3 DNA: TGCAGTCTACCTCCGGGACAGGGGCACAATGAGCAGTTCTTC

clone size: -
D gene: -
V gene: TRBV15
J gene: TRBJ2-1
CDR3 protein: CATSKNDWRDGDNEQFF
CDR3 DNA: TGTGCCACCAGCAAAAACGATTGGCGGGACGGGGACAATGAGCAGTTCTTC

clone size: few
D gene: -
V gene: TRBV7-8
J gene: TRBJ1-5
CDR3 protein: CASSLGSSGNQPQHF
CDR3 DNA: TGTGCCAGCAGCTTAGGATCCTCCGGGAATCAGCCCCAGCATTTT

clone size: -
D gene: -
V gene: TRBV5-4
J gene: TRBJ2-7
CDR3 protein: CASSPMEGAGEQYF
CDR3 DNA: TGTGCCAGCAGCCCGATGGAAGGGGCGGGCGAGCAGTACTTC

clone size: once
D gene: TRBD1
V gene: TRBV6-1
J gene: TRBJ2-6
CDR3 protein: CASGTGTGLSGANVLTF
CDR3 DNA: TGTGCCAGCGGGACCGGGACAGGTCTCTCTGGGGCCAACGTCCTGACTTTC

clone size: few
D gene: TRBD1
V gene: TRBV7-2
J gene: TRBJ2-1
CDR3 protein: CASSWRDRTHNEQFF
CDR3 DNA: TGTGCCAGCAGCTGGAGGGACAGGACCCACAATGAGCAGTTCTTC

clone size: few
D gene: TRBD2
V gene: TRBV7-8
J gene: TRBJ2-3
CDR3 protein: CASSPPGLADTDTQYF
CDR3 DNA: TGTGCCAGCTCCCCTCCGGGACTAGCGGACACAGATACGCAGTATTTT

clone size: medium-sized
D gene: -
V gene: TRBV27
J gene: TRBJ1-2
CDR3 protein: CASSKRDRGSGYTF
CDR3 DNA: TGTGCCAGCAGTAAAAGGGACCGGGGAAGCGGCTACACCTTC

clone size: few
D gene: -
V gene: TRBV28
J gene: TRBJ1-5
CDR3 protein: CASSFSRGGGQPQHF
CDR3 DNA: TGTGCCAGCAGTTTTTCCAGGGGCGGCGGCCAGCCCCAGCATTTT

clone size: -
D gene: TRBD2
V gene: TRBV19
J gene: TRBJ2-3
CDR3 protein: CASISLRGSGRNTQYF
CDR3 DNA: TGTGCCAGTATTTCCCTTCGGGGTAGCGGGAGAAATACGCAGTATTTT

clone size: few
D gene: -
V gene: TRBV19
J gene: TRBJ2-5
CDR3 protein: CASSIVTDAETQYF
CDR3 DNA: TGTGCCAGTAGTATAGTTACAGATGCGGAGACCCAGTACTTC

clone size: once
D gene: TRBD2
V gene: TRBV28
J gene: TRBJ2-1
CDR3 protein: CASSERTSSQFF
CDR3 DNA: TGTGCCAGCAGTGAACGGACTAGCTCGCAGTTCTTC

clone size: -
D gene: -
V gene: TRBV20-1
J gene: TRBJ2-1
CDR3 protein: CSALWGATKAFNEQFF
CDR3 DNA: TGCAGTGCTCTCTGGGGGGCGACTAAGGCGTTCAATGAGCAGTTCTTC

clone size: -
D gene: -
V gene: TRBV2
J gene: TRBJ1-2
CDR3 protein: CASSGDYGYTF
CDR3 DNA: TGTGCCAGCAGCGGAGACTATGGCTACACCTTC

clone size: -
D gene: -
V gene: TRBV7-2
J gene: TRBJ2-7
CDR3 protein: CASSFDFQTYEQYF
CDR3 DNA: TGTGCCAGCAGCTTCGACTTCCAGACCTACGAGCAGTACTTC

clone size: -
D gene: -
V gene: TRBV27
J gene: TRBJ2-7
CDR3 protein: CASSLIGDRYEQYF
CDR3 DNA: TGTGCCAGCAGTTTAATAGGGGACCGCTACGAGCAGTACTTC

clone size: few
D gene: -
V gene: TRBV6-5
J gene: TRBJ1-1
CDR3 protein: CASSYPRGGTEAFF
CDR3 DNA: TGTGCCAGCAGTTACCCGCGGGGGGGAACTGAAGCTTTCTTT

clone size: -
D gene: -
V gene: TRBV28
J gene: TRBJ2-1
CDR3 protein: CASSQGGWDEQFF
CDR3 DNA: TGTGCCAGCAGCCAGGGGGGTTGGGATGAGCAGTTCTTC

clone size: -
D gene: -
V gene: TRBV7-9
J gene: TRBJ2-3
CDR3 protein: CASSLALHSTDTQYF
CDR3 DNA: TGTGCCAGCAGCTTAGCGCTACACAGCACAGATACGCAGTATTTT

clone size: -
D gene: -
V gene: TRBV10-3
J gene: TRBJ2-5
CDR3 protein: CAIGWGTTPQETQYF
CDR3 DNA: TGTGCCATTGGGTGGGGAACCACACCCCAAGAGACCCAGTACTTC

clone size: -
D gene: TRBD2
V gene: TRBV28
J gene: TRBJ2-5
CDR3 protein: CASSIYRTSGETQYF
CDR3 DNA: TGTGCCAGCAGCATCTATCGGACTAGCGGAGAGACCCAGTACTTC

clone size: -
D gene: -
V gene: TRBV23-1
J gene: TRBJ2-7
CDR3 protein: CASSQSRSYEQYF
CDR3 DNA: TGCGCCAGCAGTCAATCCCGCAGTTACGAGCAGTACTTC

clone size: -
D gene: -
V gene: TRBV21-1
J gene: TRBJ1-5
CDR3 protein: CASSKARRGGQPQHF
CDR3 DNA: TGTGCCAGCAGCAAAGCTCGAAGGGGTGGCCAGCCCCAGCATTTT

clone size: -
D gene: -
V gene: TRBV20-1
J gene: TRBJ1-5
CDR3 protein: CSARGRASGNQPQHF
CDR3 DNA: TGCAGTGCTAGAGGGCGTGCATCAGGAAATCAGCCCCAGCATTTT

clone size: few
D gene: -
V gene: TRBV19
J gene: TRBJ2-6
CDR3 protein: CASSAGGAGANVLTF
CDR3 DNA: TGTGCCAGTAGTGCGGGCGGGGCTGGGGCCAACGTCCTGACTTTC

clone size: few
D gene: TRBD2
V gene: TRBV20-1
J gene: TRBJ2-5
CDR3 protein: CSARKVAGAPLGETQYF
CDR3 DNA: TGCAGTGCTAGAAAGGTAGCGGGAGCCCCACTTGGAGAGACCCAGTACTTC

clone size: -
D gene: -
V gene: TRBV7-6
J gene: TRBJ2-5
CDR3 protein: CASSPSGYEQETQYF
CDR3 DNA: TGTGCCAGCAGTCCCAGCGGGTATGAACAAGAGACCCAGTACTTC

clone size: -
D gene: -
V gene: TRBV20-1
J gene: TRBJ2-5
CDR3 protein: CSATRPTRGGGETQYF
CDR3 DNA: TGCAGTGCCACAAGACCTACCAGGGGAGGAGGCGAGACCCAGTACTTC

clone size: -
D gene: -
V gene: TRBV7-3
J gene: TRBJ2-3
CDR3 protein: CASSLSRDGDTQYF
CDR3 DNA: TGTGCCAGCAGCTTGTCCCGGGACGGAGATACGCAGTATTTT

clone size: few
D gene: -
V gene: TRBV7-2
J gene: TRBJ2-5
CDR3 protein: CASSFGIQETQYF
CDR3 DNA: TGTGCCAGCAGCTTTGGGATACAAGAGACCCAGTACTTC

clone size: once
D gene: -
V gene: TRBV6-5
J gene: TRBJ2-3
CDR3 protein: CASSYRASSTDTQYF
CDR3 DNA: TGTGCCAGCAGTTACCGGGCATCGTCCACAGATACGCAGTATTTT

clone size: -
D gene: -
V gene: TRBV2
J gene: TRBJ1-5
CDR3 protein: CASSGAGGGSQPQHF
CDR3 DNA: TGTGCCAGCAGTGGTGCAGGTGGCGGTAGTCAGCCCCAGCATTTT

clone size: -
D gene: -
V gene: TRBV19
J gene: TRBJ2-1
CDR3 protein: CASKEWTSPYNEQFF
CDR3 DNA: TGTGCCAGTAAAGAGTGGACGTCGCCCTACAATGAGCAGTTCTTC

clone size: -
D gene: TRBD2
V gene: TRBV28
J gene: TRBJ2-4
CDR3 protein: CASGSLAGGKDIQYF
CDR3 DNA: TGTGCCAGCGGATCCCTAGCGGGAGGGAAGGACATTCAGTACTTC

clone size: -
D gene: -
V gene: TRBV20-1
J gene: TRBJ2-5
CDR3 protein: CSAGVPQETQYF
CDR3 DNA: TGCAGTGCTGGGGTCCCCCAAGAGACCCAGTACTTC

clone size: few
D gene: TRBD2
V gene: TRBV20-1
J gene: TRBJ2-3
CDR3 protein: CSAGGSGRGTDTQYF
CDR3 DNA: TGCAGTGCTGGGGGGAGCGGGAGGGGCACAGATACGCAGTATTTT

clone size: -
D gene: TRBD2
V gene: TRBV4-1
J gene: TRBJ2-3
CDR3 protein: CASSRGLASDTQYF
CDR3 DNA: TGCGCCAGCAGCCGAGGACTAGCGTCAGATACGCAGTATTTT

clone size: -
D gene: -
V gene: TRBV4-1
J gene: TRBJ2-2
CDR3 protein: CASSHWVSNTGELFF
CDR3 DNA: TGCGCCAGCAGCCACTGGGTATCGAACACCGGGGAGCTGTTTTTT